This T cell receptor beta chain was profiled in a study of early T cells in non-severe SARS-CoV-2 infection (dated by TCRdb to the early 2020s). With regard to the full study: Bulk RNA from unsorted whole blood was used for TCR sequencing, so alpha and beta chains could not be paired. Findings and caveats that apply to the study as a whole: VDJdb matching was skewed toward anti-spike CD8 responses and likely underestimated virus-specific expansions by missing private and CD4 specificities.

A case-control design nested within a healthcare worker cohort in London, UK, was used, with weekly nasopharyngeal swab PCR tests and blood sampling performed. Healthcare workers were recruited during the week of the UK lockdown, between 23 and 31 March 2020, and followed weekly for up to roughly 16 weeks. Looking up the germline V gene (reference sequence) yields CDR1 SEHNR and CDR2 FQNEAQ. Measured from the cysteine to the phenylalanine, the CDR3 is 14 residues long. The kept DNA is CDR3 alone, 42 bases in frame from the first base. V and J lose 8 bases and 5 bases, and a span of 15 bases separates them. In the case of this clonotype: Its antigen is still unknown. Per-nucleotide qualities are absent, and no much larger clonotype sits a single base away.

The library was built by means of 5' RACE. TCRdb shows the sequencer as NextSeq 500. In the TCR library protocol, unique molecular identifiers were attached to individual cDNA molecules to correct for PCR bias and sequencing error. TCR alpha and beta chains were both sequenced, and the abundances of alpha and beta sequences in each sample were closely correlated with each other. The study's processing was this. Decombinator V4 was used to annotate the V gene, J gene and CDR3 of the TCR sequences. Expanded TCRs were defined as changing significantly between any two time points under a Poisson model with p below 0.0001. Abundances of TCRs were expressed as counts per million after normalisation to the total number of TCRs sequenced in each sample. TRAV1-2 paired with TRAJ12, TRAJ20 or TRAJ33 defined MAIT TCRs, while TRAV10 paired with TRAJ18 defined iNKT TCRs. VDJdb, accessed 1 November 2021, was searched for CMV, EBV and SARS-CoV-2 annotated TCRs, with TCRs annotated for multiple antigens excluded. The public reads were reanalyzed by TCRdb: fastp trimming at Q25, MiXCR alignment, in-frame beta chains only. Each entry is one CDR3 protein sequence, shown with its most common DNA and genes. These V and J calls derive from TCRdb rather than the authors' analysis. The sample yields tens of thousands of distinct CDR3 sequences; roughly 7% were counted once. Of the sample, approximately 8% is held by the ten largest clones.

The chain uses TRBV7-9 and TRBJ1-4; no D segment can be confidently identified. The sequenced sample was whole blood. The sequence was collected from an adult who was a healthcare worker with PCR-confirmed SARS-CoV-2 infection or an uninfected control (not recorded which). Read as DNA, the sequence is TGTGCCAGCCAACCCGGCGGAAACAATGAAAAACTGTTTTTT. Its protein reads: CASQPGGNNEKLFF.